This paragraph reports one T cell receptor beta chain. The antigen remains unidentified. Every patient was affected by relapse after autologous stem cell transplantation, while exposure to brentuximab vedotin was not uniform. With magnetic negative selection, CD4+ T cells were purified from PBMCs that had been thawed. TCRdb's table, derived via immunoSEQ multiplex PCR, lists solely in-frame clones and lacks some. This sample yields under 15,000 clones, of which approximately 79% are seen a single time; approximately 1.4% belongs to the top ten. The data originate from a study of PD-1 blockade in classical Hodgkin lymphoma. Regarding the study as a whole: Exclusion was applied to patients who started nivolumab under 1 year after ASCT.

In germline, CDR1 is MNHEY, CDR2 SMNVEV (reference sequence). The V segment lost 1 base and the J segment 3 bases; nucleotides outside the gene matches: 7. The CDR3 is 16 amino acids. The sample was CD4+ T cells from blood, taken at baseline. V gene TRBV27 combines with J gene TRBJ1-2; 8 bases map to TRBD1. The TCR comes from a human donor with classical Hodgkin lymphoma. The CDR3 DNA is TGTGCCAGCAGTTTATATGCAGGGGGCGAAGACTATGGCTACACCTTC. As protein: CASSLYAGGEDYGYTF.